The rows below give T cell receptor beta chains drawn from one sample of a study of shared clonotypes between healthy human individuals. TCRdb keeps only in-frame clones here, not all; method: immunoSEQ multiplex PCR. This sample has millions of clones, with just over 90% found just once. Sample: naive CD4+ T cells sorted from blood. These receptors all come from a man between 18 and 29 years old in good health. CDR3s include the opening cysteine and the closing phenylalanine or tryptophan.

TRBV2	TRBJ1-2	CASSEEAGTNYGYTF
TRBV6-6	TRBJ2-3	CASSGGRVRDTQYF
TRBV5-1	TRBJ1-1	CASSFQVNTEAFF
TRBV6-5	TRBJ2-5	CASGSGTSVIQETQYF
TRBV9	TRBJ1-1	CASSPDRGNTEAFF
TRBV6-6	TRBJ2-7	CVSSRTSGGTYEQYF
TRBV18	TRBJ1-6	CASSPQGAASPLHF
TRBV29-1	TRBJ2-3	CSVDVGVGTDTQYF
TRBV27	TRBJ2-1	CASNTFGREEQFF
TRBV5-1	TRBJ2-1	CASNEGSYNEQFF
TRBV5-6	TRBJ2-1	CASSPAIGLQFF
TRBV2	TRBJ1-4	CASGSGPGQREKLFF
TRBV30	TRBJ1-3	CAWEVGNTIYF
TRBV19	TRBJ2-3	CASSIGGGRGDTQYF
TRBV28	TRBJ1-5	CASSLHWGGINQPQHF
TRBV7-9	TRBJ2-5	CASSLDRYQETQYF
TRBV5-1	TRBJ2-2	CASSLVWRPWDRAVGGELFF
TRBV18	TRBJ1-2	CASSPQSRDRGSGYTF
TRBV5-8	TRBJ2-7	CASRPSSLSYEQYF
TRBV6-5	TRBJ2-1	CASTPTSGGPNEQFF
TRBV29-1	TRBJ2-7	CSVGGTYEQYF
TRBV5-4	TRBJ2-1	CASSPGTTDEQFF
TRBV5-1	TRBJ1-3	CASSLAEGAVSGNTIYF
TRBV5-6	TRBJ1-5	CASSLGPGDDNQPQHF
TRBV5-1	TRBJ1-3	CASSTDRVQGGNTIYF
TRBV4-1	TRBJ1-2	CASSQDPSGSGYTF
TRBV10-3	TRBJ1-2	CATGTVDGYGYTF
TRBV19	TRBJ1-1	CASSISFPQIRDTEAFF
TRBV30	TRBJ1-4	CAWSVRDRSNEKLFF
TRBV2	TRBJ1-6	CATREQDSPLHF
TRBV6-6	TRBJ2-7	CASSGRTGGPYEQYF
TRBV19	TRBJ1-5	CASHPAQGYQPQHF
TRBV7-2	TRBJ1-5	CASSFTGGGQPQHF
TRBV18	TRBJ2-3	CASQQGHLQYF
TRBV14	TRBJ1-2	CASSQGVWGNYGYTF
TRBV10-3	TRBJ2-7	CAISESASSTYEQYF
TRBV18	TRBJ2-3	CASSPWTGTVDTQYF
TRBV11-2	TRBJ2-2	CASSSSGNTGELFF
TRBV9	TRBJ1-5	CASSVVGWANQPQHF
TRBV7-2	TRBJ2-7	CASSLAGDEQYF
TRBV30	TRBJ1-6	CAWEGHSYNSPLHF
TRBV6-5	TRBJ1-4	CASSYGRQAEKLFF
TRBV1	TRBJ2-1	CTSSQESGGGLTSYNEQFF
TRBV7-6	TRBJ2-1	CASSPGGNEQFF
TRBV29-1	TRBJ2-5	CSVEVSAGGKTQYF
TRBV30	TRBJ1-4	CAWGRQGLFF
TRBV11-2	TRBJ1-2	CASSLELGGYTF
TRBV7-9	TRBJ1-2	CASSQNGGAGYTF
TRBV2	TRBJ2-7	CASRGDYYEQYF
TRBV27	TRBJ2-7	CASRLGAGSSYEQYF
TRBV7-8	TRBJ1-3	CASSLEPGQGDGNTIYF
TRBV5-1	TRBJ2-3	CASSLVRQGTDTQYF
TRBV19	TRBJ1-5	CASSTTGLGQPQHF
TRBV19	TRBJ1-5	CASSAGTGGLGNQPQHF
TRBV5-1	TRBJ2-1	CASSLSTVSYNEQFF
TRBV28	TRBJ2-7	CASSFSGGIYEQYF
TRBV28	TRBJ1-5	CASSAGQPQHF
TRBV21-1	TRBJ2-2	CASSTPGSEYTGELFF
TRBV5-1	TRBJ1-1	CASNIPGGVTFF